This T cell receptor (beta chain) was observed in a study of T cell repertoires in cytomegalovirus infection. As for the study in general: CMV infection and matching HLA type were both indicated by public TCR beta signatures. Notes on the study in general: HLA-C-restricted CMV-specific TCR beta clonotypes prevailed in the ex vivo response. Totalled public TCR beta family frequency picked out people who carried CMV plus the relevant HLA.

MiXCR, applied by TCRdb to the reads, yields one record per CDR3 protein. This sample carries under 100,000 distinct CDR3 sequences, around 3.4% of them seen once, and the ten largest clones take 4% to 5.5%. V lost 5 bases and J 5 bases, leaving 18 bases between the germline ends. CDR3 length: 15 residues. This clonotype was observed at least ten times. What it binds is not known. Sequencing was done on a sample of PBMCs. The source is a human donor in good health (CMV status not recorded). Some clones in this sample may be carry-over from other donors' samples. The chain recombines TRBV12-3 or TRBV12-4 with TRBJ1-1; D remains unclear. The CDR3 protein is CASSKPTPGGTEAFF. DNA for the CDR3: TGTGCCAGCAGTAAACCGACCCCAGGAGGGACTGAAGCTTTCTTT.